This T cell receptor beta chain appears in the sequencing data of a study of shared clonotypes between healthy human individuals. Findings and caveats of the study: Though the depth was large, rarefaction showed that sorted-subset sequencing was incomplete.

The table came from immunoSEQ multiplex PCR; TCRdb's copy has only in-frame clones and leaves some out. This table has 2 million to 2.5 million clones, around 92% appearing once. Note on this clone: Its antigen is unknown.

CD4+ cells were split into CD45RA+ naive and CD45RA-negative memory subsets. The specimen sequenced was naive CD4+ T cells from PBMCs. As to subset: CD45RA+ positively selected. The receptor was isolated from a man aged 18 to 30 in good health. Some clones in this sample may be carry-over from other donors' samples.

This CDR3 is CASRAGEGSPLHF. Here the CDR3 DNA reads TGTGCCAGCAGGGCAGGGGAAGGGTCACCCCTCCACTTT. The chain is built from TRBV4-2 and TRBJ1-6, with a tentative D call TRBD1 (6 bases). The V gene lost 6 bases and the J gene lost 10 bases, with 13 bases spanning the gap. The CDR3 is made up of 13 amino acids. Germline values: CDR1 LGHNA, CDR2 YNFKEQ.